Presented here are 15 T cell receptor beta chains from one specimen sequenced in a study of OX40 agonist ivuxolimab in advanced cancers. Library preparation was by the immunoSEQ multiplex PCR assay. The immuneACCESS repertoire file appears here via TCRdb, limited to in-frame rearrangements. These files lack a portion of the clones; in checked studies, under half of the deficit traces to unresolved V genes, and the cause of the others is not known. The sample has 25,000 or so clones on record, 75% to 85% of them singletons. More than 2% of the sample goes to the ten largest clones. Sequences were derived from CD4+ or CD8+ T cells sorted from blood, sampled in a trial of the OX40 agonist ivuxolimab. Every receptor here comes from an adult with an advanced solid tumor such as melanoma, head and neck, liver or kidney cancer.

Only one count was recorded for this clone. The chain carries TRBV7-2 and TRBJ1-2; D gene unclear. Germline assignment: CDR1 SGHTA and CDR2 FQGNSA. V lost 5 bases and J lost 5, with 15 bases in between. The length of the CDR3 is 14 residues. The CDR3 DNA is TGTGCCAGCAGCCGGACTTACTACGATTATGGCTACACCTTC. It translates to CASSRTYYDYGYTF.

The chain couples TRBV27 to TRBJ2-5; possible D gene TRBD2, 5 bases. Trimming took 6 bases from V and 1 from J, leaving 18 bases between them. Germline-derived CDR1 and CDR2 are MNHEY and SMNVEV (reference sequence). This CDR3 contains 16 residues. DNA for the CDR3: TGTGCCAGCAGCCCAAGCCTCCACCGGGGCCAAGAGACCCAGTACTTC. Translated: CASSPSLHRGQETQYF.

The J gene is TRBJ2-1, the V gene TRBV11-2, with D tentatively TRBD2 (5 bases). V gave up 2 bases and J gave up 9 bases, with 11 bases separating them. The CDR3 contains 13 residues. Germline CDR1 SGHAT, CDR2 FQNNGV. The CDR3 loop is CASSLPGGLEQFF. The CDR3 DNA reads TGTGCCAGCAGCTTACCTGGCGGGCTTGAGCAGTTCTTC.

This clone has a handful of counts. The chain links TRBV5-1 to TRBJ1-2, with 11 bases lining up with TRBD1. Germline V lookup: CDR1 SGHRS, CDR2 YFSETQ. The V segment lost 4 bases and the J segment 2 bases; nucleotides outside the gene matches: 10. The CDR3 contains 17 residues. CDR3 in amino acids: CASSGGTGGTYNYGYTF. CDR3 bases: TGCGCCAGCAGCGGCGGGACAGGGGGAACTTACAACTATGGCTACACCTTC.

V is TRBV7-2 and J is TRBJ1-1; 9 bases are a match to TRBD1. The V gene end was trimmed by 6 bases and the J gene end by 4 bases; junction bases not matched to a gene: 3. This CDR3 comprises 13 residues. Germline V lookup: CDR1 SGHTA, CDR2 FQGNSA. In nucleotides, the CDR3 is TGTGCCAGCAGGACACAGGGGGCCACTGAAGCTTTCTTT. This sequence encodes CASRTQGATEAFF.

CDR3 in DNA: TGCGCCAGCAGCTTGGAACAGGGGATTGAGCAGTTCTTC. Protein sequence: CASSLEQGIEQFF. The chain employs TRBV5-1 and TRBJ2-1; 7 bases agree with TRBD1. Germline values: CDR1 SGHRS, CDR2 YFSETQ. CDR3 length: 13 residues. Losses at the gene ends were 0 bases for V and 9 bases for J; bases not matched to a gene: 3.

J is TRBJ2-3 and V is TRBV5-1, with D uncertain. The CDR3 is 17 residues long. CDR1 is SGHRS and CDR2 is YFSETQ in the germline V gene. The ends were cut back, 2 bases at V and 2 bases at J, with 18 bases in the middle. CDR3 DNA: TGCGCCAGCAGCTTCGAAAGCCCTAAAGCGTTCACAGATACGCAGTATTTT. Translation gives CASSFESPKAFTDTQYF.

This clone was detected a few times. V is TRBV4-3 and J is TRBJ1-2, with 7 positions matching TRBD1. The CDR3 extends over 17 amino acids. The germline V gene encodes CDR1 LGHNA and CDR2 YSLEER. V trimming: 0 bases; J trimming: 2 bases; junction bases outside the gene matches: 9. Here the CDR3 DNA reads TGCGCCAGCAGCCAAGAAATGACAGGGACCTTCAACTATGGCTACACCTTC. Amino acid sequence: CASSQEMTGTFNYGYTF.

This chain uses TRBV2 with TRBJ1-1; D gene ambiguous. The germline CDR1 and CDR2 sequences are SNHLY and FYNNEI. The V end was cut by 1 base, the J end by 7 bases, with 13 bases between. CDR3 length equals 14 residues. The CDR3 is CASSEGIGQIEAFF. CDR3 nucleotide sequence: TGTGCCAGCAGTGAAGGTATTGGTCAGATTGAAGCTTTCTTT.

The rearrangement joins TRBV7-6 to TRBJ1-6; TRBD1 might be the D (6 bases). V lost 0 bases and J 9 bases, leaving 15 bases between the germline ends. This CDR3 contains 16 residues. Germline V CDR1 and CDR2: SGHVS, FNYEAQ. In nucleotides, the CDR3 is TGTGCCAGCAGCTTAGCCGGGGGCGCAGGAAGTTCACCCCTCCACTTT. Residues: CASSLAGGAGSSPLHF.

This chain joins TRBV7-9 and TRBJ1-3, with 7 nucleotides matching TRBD1. The CDR3 extends over 15 amino acids. Germline CDR1 SEHNR, CDR2 FQNEAQ (reference sequence). The J segment lost 0 bases and the V segment lost 5 bases, leaving 4 bases of the junction unmatched. The chain's CDR3 is CASSRTGDSGNTIYF. The CDR3 DNA follows: TGTGCCAGCAGCCGCACAGGGGACTCTGGAAACACCATATATTTT.

V and J are TRBV28 and TRBJ1-2, with 8 nucleotides matching TRBD1. CDR1 is MDHEN, CDR2 SYDVKM, per germline. The V gene end was trimmed by 4 bases and the J gene end by 6 bases; junction bases not matched to a gene: 19. The CDR3 runs 18 residues. The CDR3 DNA is TGTGCCAGCAGTTCGCCCTCGCAGCCAGGGGGCTCGTCGGATGGCTACACCTTC. It codes for CASSSPSQPGGSSDGYTF.

The V gene is TRBV6-6, the J gene TRBJ2-6; D is ambiguous. CDR3 length: 14 residues. Trimming cost V 10 bases and J 3 bases, with 13 bases left between them. Per germline, CDR1 MNHNY and CDR2 SVGAGI (reference sequence). In DNA form, the CDR3 reads TGTGCCACACGCCCAGGTGTTGGGGCCAACGTCCTGACTTTC. Translating it yields CATRPGVGANVLTF.

The CDR3 sequence: CASSVGTGYGYTF. The CDR3 nucleotides are TGCGCCAGCAGCGTTGGGACAGGGTATGGCTACACCTTC. The V gene is TRBV5-1, the J gene TRBJ1-2; 9 nucleotides align to TRBD1. V trimming: 4 bases; J trimming: 5 bases; junction bases outside the gene matches: 3. The germline V gene has CDR1 SGHRS and CDR2 YFSETQ. This CDR3 spans 13 amino acids.

The CDR3 nucleotides read TGTGCCAGCAGTGACAGGGACACCGGGGAGCTGTTTTTT. Protein sequence: CASSDRDTGELFF. The genes are TRBV25-1 and TRBJ2-2; D perhaps matches TRBD1 (5 bases). Germline CDR1 reads MGHDK; CDR2 reads SYGVNS. The CDR3 loop spans 13 amino acids. V lost 3 bases to trimming and J lost 3 bases, with 5 bases between them. Supplemented by reference TRBV25-1 and TRBJ2-2, the full variable domain reads EADIYQTPRYLVIGTGKKITLECSQTMGHDKMYWYQQDPGMELHLIHYSYGVNSTEKGDLSSESTVSRIRTEHFPLTLESARPSHTSQYLCASSDRDTGELFFGEGSRLTVL.